Shown below are 22 T cell receptor beta chains from a single sample sequenced in a study of blood T cell repertoires in COVID-19. Method: immunoSEQ multiplex PCR; TCRdb's copy keeps in-frame clones and lacks some. The table lists around 180,000 clones, roughly 83% of them singletons. The specimen was PBMCs or T cells enriched from blood (not recorded which). These TCRs come from a woman aged 25 to 39 who had recovered from COVID-19.

This sequence joins TRBV19 and TRBJ2-6; TRBD1 agrees at 9 bases. Germline trimming cut 7 bases from V and 1 base from J; bases unmatched to any gene: 11. In germline, CDR1 is LNHDA, CDR2 SQIVND (reference sequence). The CDR3 loop spans 18 amino acids. In DNA, the CDR3 is TGTGCCAGTACCCTTCGTCGGACAGGGGTATCTGGGGCCAACGTCCTGACTTTC. Translation gives CASTLRRTGVSGANVLTF.

The J gene is TRBJ1-1, the V gene TRBV7-3; weak D call: TRBD1 (5 bases). Trimming cost V 4 bases and J 4 bases, with 22 bases left between them. The CDR3 spans 17 residues. Germline V gene sequence: CDR1 SGHTA, CDR2 FQGTGA. In DNA, the CDR3 is TGTGCCAGCAGCTCCGGAGAATTCAGGGCGCTGGGCACTGAAGCTTTCTTT. Translating gives CASSSGEFRALGTEAFF.

The chain has TRBV5-6 and TRBJ1-5; 7 bases match TRBD1. V shed 1 base, J shed 6 bases, and the junction held 4 bases outside the gene matches. Germline values: CDR1 SGHDT, CDR2 YYEEEE. The CDR3 runs to 14 residues. The CDR3 region is CASSLSAGGQPQHF. CDR3 DNA sequence: TGTGCCAGCAGCTTGTCGGCAGGGGGTCAGCCCCAGCATTTT. Complete variable domain (other parts from reference TRBV5-6 and TRBJ1-5): DAGVTQSPTHLIKTRGQQVTLRCSPKSGHDTVSWYQQALGQGPQFIFQYYEEEERQRGNFPDRFSGHQFPNYSSELNVNALLLGDSALYLCASSLSAGGQPQHFGDGTRLSIL.

The chain's CDR3 is CASGLAGSYEQYF. CDR3 DNA: TGTGCCAGTGGACTAGCGGGCTCCTACGAGCAGTACTTC. The gene calls are TRBV28 and TRBJ2-7; 11 positions agree with TRBD2. Looked up from germline, CDR1 is MDHEN and CDR2 is SYDVKM. The CDR3 loop spans 13 amino acids. Trimming took 9 bases from V and 0 from J; bases not matched to a gene: 1.

As DNA, the CDR3 is TGCGCCAGCAGCCAAGAGGAACCGGGACACTCCTACGAGCAGTACTTC. It specifies CASSQEEPGHSYEQYF. This chain joins TRBV4-1 and TRBJ2-7, with a possible D match to TRBD1 (6 bases). V was clipped by 0 bases and J by 0 bases, with 12 bases between them. CDR1 is MGHRA, CDR2 YSYEKL, per germline. The CDR3 extends over 16 amino acids.

The chain links TRBV28 to TRBJ2-1, with 12 bases aligning to TRBD2. J gave up 9 bases and V 8 bases, and 5 bases lay outside the gene matches. Germline CDR1 and CDR2: MDHEN and SYDVKM. The CDR3 contains 13 residues. The CDR3 loop reads CASGLAGLAEQFF. The DNA for the CDR3 is TGTGCCAGCGGACTAGCGGGACTAGCTGAGCAGTTCTTC.

This clone was observed once. The V and J genes are TRBV27 and TRBJ2-7; 7 bases match TRBD2. Germline V gene data show CDR1 as MNHEY and CDR2 as SMNVEV (reference sequence). This CDR3 spans 15 amino acids. V shed 3 bases and J 0 bases; nucleotides not matched to a gene: 5. The DNA of the CDR3 is TGTGCCAGCAGTTTGGGTCTAGCGGTCTCCTACGAGCAGTACTTC. Amino acid sequence: CASSLGLAVSYEQYF.

V is TRBV3-1 (or the pseudogene TRBV3-2) and J is TRBJ1-2; no clear D gene. V gave up 0 bases and J gave up 1 base, with 12 bases separating them. The germline gives CDR1 LGHDT, CDR2 YNNKEL (reference sequence). CDR3 length: 16 amino acids. The chain's CDR3 is CASSQDRGRDNYGYTF. CDR3 nucleotides: TGTGCCAGCAGCCAAGATCGAGGGAGGGATAACTATGGCTACACCTTC.

As regards this clone: The junction departs from germline at one end; a sequencing error may be responsible. The genes are TRBV7-8 and TRBJ2-3, with 8 bases aligning to TRBD2. The CDR3 covers 14 residues. Germline CDR1 is SGHVS and CDR2 is FQNEAQ. CDR3: CASSISGNADTRYF. CDR3 coding DNA: TGTGCCAGCAGCATTAGCGGGAATGCAGATACGCGGTATTTT.

The CDR3 DNA is TGTGCCAGCAGCCCAAGGGACTCCCTCGGCGGTGGCTACACCTTC. It translates to CASSPRDSLGGGYTF. This chain connects TRBV3-1 (or the pseudogene TRBV3-2) to TRBJ1-2, with D possibly being TRBD1 (5 bases). The CDR3 runs 15 residues. Germline CDR1 is LGHDT and CDR2 is YNNKEL (reference sequence). The V end was cut by 4 bases, the J end by 7 bases, with 19 bases between.

The genes are TRBV7-2 and TRBJ2-3, with 8 bases aligning to TRBD2. Germline CDR1 SGHTA, CDR2 FQGNSA. V shed 5 bases, J shed 2 bases, and the junction held 6 bases outside the gene matches. This CDR3 contains 15 residues. In nucleotides, the CDR3 is TGTGCCAGCAGCCTAGGACTAGCTCTCACAGATACGCAGTATTTT. Its protein product is CASSLGLALTDTQYF.

This chain uses TRBV6-6 with TRBJ2-2; D possibly corresponds to TRBD1 (6 bases). V was shortened by 6 bases and J by 2 bases, with 16 bases between the two germline ends. The CDR3 contains 16 residues. Germline assignment: CDR1 MNHNY and CDR2 SVGAGI (reference sequence). CDR3 nucleotides: TGTGCCAGCAGAGATGAGGACAGAAAAAACACCGGGGAGCTGTTTTTT. Translated: CASRDEDRKNTGELFF.

The V call is TRBV7-8, the J call TRBJ2-2, with 10 positions matching TRBD2. This CDR3 has 17 amino acids. Germline V gene sequence: CDR1 SGHVS, CDR2 FQNEAQ. With 5 bases clipped from V and 0 bases from J, the junction kept 6 bases outside the gene matches. The CDR3 protein is CASSTASGSSNTGELFF. CDR3 DNA: TGTGCCAGCAGCACGGCTAGCGGGAGCTCGAACACCGGGGAGCTGTTTTTT.

The genes are TRBV7-2 and TRBJ2-4, with TRBD2 matching 12 bases. CDR1 SGHTA and CDR2 FQGNSA come from the germline V gene. The length of the CDR3 is 18 residues. Trimming removed 3 bases from V and 3 bases from J; junction bases left unmatched: 9. CDR3: CASSFTSGRRVVKNIQYF. CDR3 DNA sequence: TGTGCCAGCAGCTTCACTAGCGGGAGGAGAGTGGTCAAAAACATTCAGTACTTC.

The V call is TRBV6-4, the J call TRBJ2-1, with 8 bases fitting TRBD2. The CDR3 length is 14 residues. Germline CDR1 is MRHNA and CDR2 is SNTAGT. J lost 8 bases, V lost 0 bases, and 3 bases had no gene match. The CDR3 bases are TGTGCCAGCAGTGACTCGGGGACTAGGGATGAGCAGTTCTTC. Translation: CASSDSGTRDEQFF.

V and J are TRBV11-2 and TRBJ1-1, with TRBD1 matching 9 bases. Germline loops: CDR1 SGHAT, CDR2 FQNNGV. The CDR3 covers 14 residues. V dropped 1 base and J dropped 13; count of bases not matched to a gene: 10. CDR3 DNA: TGTGCCAGCAGCTTAGTCTTGAGGGGGACAGGGAGTTTCTTT. This translates into CASSLVLRGTGSFF.

The table lists this clone with a few counts. Here the CDR3 DNA reads TGTGCCAGCAGGAGCGGGGCGCAAGAGACCCAGTACTTC. Translation: CASRSGAQETQYF. The V and J genes are TRBV27 and TRBJ2-5; 7 nucleotides align to TRBD2. Germline trimming cut 6 bases from V and 2 bases from J; bases unmatched to any gene: 3. The length of the CDR3 is 13 residues. From germline, CDR1 is MNHEY and CDR2 SMNVEV (reference sequence).

This chain links TRBV27 with TRBJ2-7; no clear D gene. V lost 6 bases, J lost 6 bases, and 15 bases lay in between. This CDR3 is 13 amino acids long. Germline lookup yields CDR1 MNHEY and CDR2 SMNVEV (reference sequence). As DNA, the CDR3 is TGTGCCAGCAGCCCCTTCGCACCGGGCGAGCAGTACTTC. Translated: CASSPFAPGEQYF.

This chain links TRBV11-1 with TRBJ2-6, with D hard to call. The CDR3 loop spans 16 amino acids. Germline assignment: CDR1 SGHAT and CDR2 FQDESV (reference sequence). V lost 5 bases, J lost 1 base, and 12 bases lay in between. CDR3 loop: CASSMATVSGANVLTF. In DNA form, the CDR3 reads TGTGCCAGCAGCATGGCGACTGTTTCTGGGGCCAACGTCCTGACTTTC.

The J gene is TRBJ2-3, the V gene TRBV6-5; 11 bases fit TRBD2. The CDR3 has 15 amino acids. Germline assignment: CDR1 MNHEY and CDR2 SVGAGI. V lost 5 bases to trimming and J lost 3 bases; unmatched junction nucleotides: 4. The CDR3 spells CASSPTSGDTDTQYF. CDR3 nucleotide sequence: TGTGCCAGCAGTCCGACTAGCGGGGATACAGATACGCAGTATTTT.

The chain joins TRBV29-1 to TRBJ1-1; unclear D gene. This CDR3 comprises 12 residues. The V gene lost 3 bases and the J gene lost 4 bases, with 9 bases spanning the gap. Germline lookup yields CDR1 SQVTM and CDR2 ANQGSEA. The DNA for the CDR3 is TGCAGCGTTGATGAGGGAGGCACTGAAGCTTTCTTT. It is translated as CSVDEGGTEAFF.

This clone was detected only a few times. The chain couples TRBV19 to TRBJ2-1; D might be TRBD1 (5 bases). Trimming left V 8 bases short and J 6 bases short, with 17 bases between. This CDR3 comprises 14 residues. Per germline, CDR1 LNHDA and CDR2 SQIVND (reference sequence). The CDR3 DNA reads TGTGCCAGTCAATTATTGTCAGGGCGCAATGAGCAGTTCTTC. As protein: CASQLLSGRNEQFF.